This T cell receptor beta chain stems from a study of shared clonotypes between healthy human individuals. Assay used: immunoSEQ multiplex PCR; TCRdb lists only in-frame clones, some missing. The data show approximately 500,000 clones, almost 97% seen once. Germline CDR1 is MDHEN and CDR2 is SYDVKM. With 3 bases removed from V and 7 bases from J, the gap between germline ends came to 7 bases. This CDR3 is 13 amino acids long. The sample consisted of naive CD4+ T cells sorted from blood. The sample's subset: CD45RA+ positively selected. This sequence joins TRBV28 and TRBJ1-6; D unclear. This TCR was sampled from a woman aged 25-40 years in good health. Here the CDR3 reads CASSLDRNSPLHF. The DNA for the CDR3 is TGTGCCAGCAGTTTGGATCGCAATTCACCCCTCCACTTT.